This TCR beta chain originates from a study of early T cells in non-severe SARS-CoV-2 infection (dated by TCRdb to the early 2020s). At the level of the whole study: Because TCR sequencing relied on bulk RNA taken from unsorted whole blood, pairing of alpha and beta chains was not possible.

The study was a case-control design nested within a healthcare worker cohort in London, UK, with weekly nasopharyngeal swab PCR tests and blood sampling. Between 23 and 31 March 2020, the week of the UK lockdown, healthcare workers were enrolled and then followed up weekly for as long as 16 weeks. Reading from cysteine to phenylalanine, the CDR3 counts 16 amino acids. The DNA shown is the 48-base CDR3, in frame from base 1. In the germline V gene (reference sequence), CDR1 corresponds to SSHAT and CDR2 to FNYEAQ. This clonotype was observed at least ten times. The antigen it recognizes is unknown. The junction shows a germline mismatch at one end, possibly a read error. Study-wide findings and limitations: VDJdb matching was skewed toward anti-spike CD8 responses, so virus-specific expansions were likely underestimated and private and CD4 specificities were missed.

The library was obtained by 5' RACE. The sample was run on a NextSeq 500. In the TCR library protocol, unique molecular identifiers were attached to individual cDNA molecules to correct for PCR bias and sequencing error. TCR alpha and beta chains were both sequenced, and the abundances of alpha and beta sequences in each sample were closely correlated with each other. Regarding the original processing steps: Decombinator V4 was used to annotate TCR sequences for V gene, J gene and CDR3. Expanded TCRs were defined as changing significantly between any two time points under a Poisson model with p below 0.0001. TCR abundances were normalised to the total number of TCRs sequenced in each sample and reported as counts per million. TRAV1-2 paired with TRAJ12, TRAJ20 or TRAJ33 defined MAIT TCRs, while TRAV10 paired with TRAJ18 defined iNKT TCRs. VDJdb, accessed 1 November 2021, was searched for CMV, EBV and SARS-CoV-2 annotated TCRs, excluding TCRs annotated for multiple antigens. In-frame beta chains were kept once TCRdb had trimmed the public reads at Q25 with fastp and called clones with MiXCR. Entries are consolidated by CDR3 protein sequence, retaining the most common genes and DNA. These V and J calls originate from TCRdb's pipeline instead of the authors' own analysis. The sample includes 45,000 to 60,000 distinct CDR3 sequences, with around 8.6% observed a single time. Approximately 4% of the sample is in the top ten clones.

This TCR derives from an adult who was a healthcare worker with PCR-confirmed SARS-CoV-2 infection or an uninfected control (not recorded which). The sequence joins TRBV7-7 to TRBJ2-2; 7 bases in the junction line up with TRBD2. The source was whole blood, collected at baseline. Here the CDR3 is given as CASSLAGGGNPGELFF. The nucleotide sequence reads as follows: TGTGCTAGCAGCTTAGCGGGTGGCGGGAATCCCGGGGAGCTGTTTTTT.